This TCR beta chain was sequenced during a study of PD-1 blockade in classical Hodgkin lymphoma. Indicated time point: cycle 4 day 1 (C4D1), after less than seven weeks of nivolumab. Brentuximab vedotin exposure varied among the patients, all of whom had relapsed after autologous stem cell transplantation. Turning to this clone: The antigen is undetermined.

Profiled with immunoSEQ multiplex PCR; TCRdb holds only in-frame clones, not every one. Altogether about 64,000 clones are present, approximately 90% being singletons, with the ten largest covering about 8%. Losses at the gene ends were 5 bases for V and 1 base for J; bases not matched to a gene: 8. CDR1 and CDR2 (germline): SEHNR, FQNEAQ (reference sequence). The CDR3 length is 16 residues. Findings of the study overall: Newly diagnosed and completely responding patients shared comparable baseline diversity. Before treatment, TCR diversity in newly diagnosed patients was reportedly lower than in healthy donors. Only CD4+ TCR diversity, not CD8+, had risen significantly by C4D1.

This sample comprised peripheral blood mononuclear cells (PBMCs), obtained before the fourth cycle of nivolumab. This receptor was taken from a human donor with classical Hodgkin lymphoma. V and J are TRBV7-9 and TRBJ2-1; 7 nucleotides match TRBD1. CDR3 DNA: TGTGCCAGCAGCCCGAACAGGGGAAGTTCCTACAATGAGCAGTTCTTC. Translated: CASSPNRGSSYNEQFF.